This TCR beta chain was recovered during a study of CD8+ T cells in alopecia areata. Study summary: At a dose of 5 to 10 mg twice daily, oral tofacitinib was given to treated patients. Scoring treated patients' severity relied on the percentage of scalp area affected.

This CDR3 has 16 amino acids. Germline V gene lookup returns CDR1 SGDLS and CDR2 YYNGEE. The V segment lost 3 bases and the J segment 4 bases; nucleotides outside the gene matches: 7. RNA was extracted and reverse transcribed into cDNA as the sequencing template. Assay: immunoSEQ multiplex PCR; the TCRdb copy retains only in-frame clones and omits some. The data contain 1,500 to 2,500 clones, 75% to 80% of them singletons. The sample's treatment: oral pan-JAK inhibitor, 5-10 mg twice daily. Collection of lesional scalp punch biopsies and peripheral blood was performed in alopecia areata patients. The sequencing used skin, collected at week 44, from a patient treated with tofacitinib. This chain connects TRBV9 to TRBJ2-3; 11 nucleotides align to TRBD1. This receptor was obtained from a human donor with alopecia areata. The CDR3 here is CASSDPGQGDPDTQYF. The CDR3 DNA is TGTGCCAGCAGCGATCCGGGACAGGGGGACCCAGATACGCAGTATTTT.